This T cell receptor (beta chain) was documented in a study of blood T cell repertoires in COVID-19. Trimming took off 1 base at V and 8 bases at J, with 15 bases between the two ends. Germline CDR1 and CDR2: SGHAT and FQNNGV. The length of the CDR3 is 15 residues. Assay used: immunoSEQ multiplex PCR; TCRdb lists only in-frame clones, some missing. The sample shows about 23,000 clones, roughly 90% of them seen only once. Sequencing was done on a sample of peripheral blood. This chain connects TRBV11-2 to TRBJ2-4; D is perhaps TRBD2 (6 bases). This sequence originates from a woman over 75 with active or convalescent COVID-19. The CDR3 loop reads CASSLAGRGYDIQYF. Written as DNA, the CDR3 is TGTGCCAGCAGCTTAGCGGGACGGGGGTATGACATTCAGTACTTC.